This T cell receptor beta chain was recorded in a study of early stage breast cancer tumors. Study-level information: Most invasive tumors, about 80% of the 16, were ER+/PR+/HER2-.

To note about this clone: The antigen remains unidentified.

Findings and caveats of the study: In 14 of 16 patients, blood comparison separated tumor from normal breast. Tumors had around 2.5-fold higher T cell density than normal breast.

Assay: immunoSEQ multiplex PCR; the TCRdb copy retains only in-frame clones and omits some. The sample carries thousands of clones, 64% recorded once. CDR1 and CDR2 from the germline V gene are SGDLS and YYNGEE. The CDR3 is made up of 13 amino acids. The V end was cut by 1 base, the J end by 1 base, with 3 bases between. The material sequenced was breast tumor tissue. This chain uses TRBV9 with TRBJ1-3, with unresolved D. This TCR was recovered from a person in their 40s with breast cancer. The DNA for the CDR3 is TGTGCCAGCAGCGTAAAATCTGGAAACACCATATATTTT. It is translated as CASSVKSGNTIYF. The entire variable domain, with the rest obtained from reference TRBV9 and TRBJ1-3, is as follows: DSGVTQTPKHLITATGQRVTLRCSPRSGDLSVYWYQQSLDQGLQFLIQYYNGEERAKGNILERFSAQQFPDLHSELNLSSLELGDSALYFCASSVKSGNTIYFGEGSWLTVV.